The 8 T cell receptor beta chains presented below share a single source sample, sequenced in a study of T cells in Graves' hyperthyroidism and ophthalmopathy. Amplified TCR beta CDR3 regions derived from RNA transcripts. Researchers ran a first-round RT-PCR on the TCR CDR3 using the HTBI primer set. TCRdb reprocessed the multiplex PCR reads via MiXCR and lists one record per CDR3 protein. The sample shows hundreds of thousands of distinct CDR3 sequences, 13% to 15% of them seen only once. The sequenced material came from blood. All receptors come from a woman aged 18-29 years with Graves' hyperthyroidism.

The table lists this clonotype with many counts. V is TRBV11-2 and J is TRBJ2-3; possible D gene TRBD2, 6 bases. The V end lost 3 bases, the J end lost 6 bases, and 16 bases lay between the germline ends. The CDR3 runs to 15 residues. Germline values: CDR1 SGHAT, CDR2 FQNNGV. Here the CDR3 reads CASSLRGLAVDTQYF. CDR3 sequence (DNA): TGTGCCAGCAGCTTGCGGGGATTGGCTGTGGATACGCAGTATTTT. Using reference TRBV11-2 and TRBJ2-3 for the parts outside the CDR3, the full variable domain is EAGVAQSPRYKIIEKRQSVAFWCNPISGHATLYWYQQILGQGPKLLIQFQNNGVVDDSQLPKDRFSAERLKGVDSTLKIQPAKLEDSAVYLCASSLRGLAVDTQYFGPGTRLTVL.

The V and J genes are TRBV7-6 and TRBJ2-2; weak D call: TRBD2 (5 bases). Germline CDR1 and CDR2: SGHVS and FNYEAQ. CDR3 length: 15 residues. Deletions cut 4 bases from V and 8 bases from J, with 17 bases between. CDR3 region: CASSSGPFEGGELFF. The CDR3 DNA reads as TGTGCCAGCAGCTCCGGGCCCTTCGAGGGAGGGGAGCTGTTTTTT.

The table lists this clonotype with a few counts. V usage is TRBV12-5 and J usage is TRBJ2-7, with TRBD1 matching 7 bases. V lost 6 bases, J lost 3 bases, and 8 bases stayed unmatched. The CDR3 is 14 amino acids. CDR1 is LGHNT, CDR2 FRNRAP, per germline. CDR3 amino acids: CASGLGTDIYEQYF. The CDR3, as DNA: TGTGCTAGTGGCCTAGGGACAGACATCTACGAGCAGTACTTC.

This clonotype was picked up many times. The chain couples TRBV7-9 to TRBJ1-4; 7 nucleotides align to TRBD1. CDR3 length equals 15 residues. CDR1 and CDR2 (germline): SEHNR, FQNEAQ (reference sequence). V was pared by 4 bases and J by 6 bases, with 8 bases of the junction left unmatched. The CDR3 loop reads CASSSRQGGDEKLFF. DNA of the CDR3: TGTGCCAGCAGCTCCCGACAGGGTGGCGATGAAAAACTGTTTTTT.

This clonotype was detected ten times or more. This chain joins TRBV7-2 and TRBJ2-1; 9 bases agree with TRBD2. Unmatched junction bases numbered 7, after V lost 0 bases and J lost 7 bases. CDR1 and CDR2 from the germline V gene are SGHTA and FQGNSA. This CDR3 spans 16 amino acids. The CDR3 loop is CASSLALGLARNEQFF. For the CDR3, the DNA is TGTGCCAGCAGCTTAGCGCTGGGACTAGCACGAAATGAGCAGTTCTTC. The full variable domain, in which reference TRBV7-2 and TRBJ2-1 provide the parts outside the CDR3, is GAGVSQSPSNKVTEKGKDVELRCDPISGHTALYWYRQSLGQGLEFLIYFQGNSAPDKSGLPSDRFSAERTGGSVSTLTIQRTQQEDSAVYLCASSLALGLARNEQFFGPGTRLTVL.

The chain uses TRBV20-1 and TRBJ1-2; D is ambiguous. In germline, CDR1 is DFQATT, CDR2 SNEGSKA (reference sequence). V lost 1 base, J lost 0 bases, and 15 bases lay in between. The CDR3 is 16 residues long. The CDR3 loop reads CSARGYRAPSNYGYTF. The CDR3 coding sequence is TGCAGTGCTAGAGGGTACCGGGCCCCCTCTAACTATGGCTACACCTTC.

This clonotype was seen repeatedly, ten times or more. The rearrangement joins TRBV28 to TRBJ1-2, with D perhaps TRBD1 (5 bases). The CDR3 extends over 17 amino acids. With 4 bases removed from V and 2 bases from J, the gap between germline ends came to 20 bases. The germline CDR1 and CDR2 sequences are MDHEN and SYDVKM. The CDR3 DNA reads TGTGCCAGCAGTTCCACAGGACTCACGGGAGGCAACTATGGCTACACCTTC. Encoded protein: CASSSTGLTGGNYGYTF.

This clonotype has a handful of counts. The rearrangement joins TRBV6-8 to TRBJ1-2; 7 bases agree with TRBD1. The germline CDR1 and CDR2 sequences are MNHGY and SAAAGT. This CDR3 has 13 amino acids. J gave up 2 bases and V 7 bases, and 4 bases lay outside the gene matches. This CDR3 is CASILGQNYGYTF. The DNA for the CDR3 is TGTGCCAGCATCCTGGGACAGAACTATGGCTACACCTTC.